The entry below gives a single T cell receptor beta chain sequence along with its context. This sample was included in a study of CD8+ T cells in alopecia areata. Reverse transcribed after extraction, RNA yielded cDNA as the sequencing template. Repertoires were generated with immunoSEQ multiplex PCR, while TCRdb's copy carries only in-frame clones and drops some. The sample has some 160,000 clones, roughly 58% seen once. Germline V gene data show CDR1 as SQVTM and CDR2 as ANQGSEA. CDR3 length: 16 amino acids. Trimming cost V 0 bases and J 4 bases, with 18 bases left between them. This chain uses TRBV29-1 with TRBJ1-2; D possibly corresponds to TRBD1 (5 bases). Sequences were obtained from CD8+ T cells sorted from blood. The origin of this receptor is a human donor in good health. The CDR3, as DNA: TGCAGCGTTGAAGATGGGACCGGGGCTAGCGGCTATGGCTACACCTTC. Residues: CSVEDGTGASGYGYTF.